This TCR beta chain was profiled in a study of PD-L1 blockade in urothelial cancer. Study background: Peripheral blood specimens exhibited a median yield of approximately 150,000 T cells. Regarding the study as a whole: Sub-median blood TCR clonality before treatment predicted longer survival.

About this clone: Its antigen is still unknown.

The time point denotes: peripheral blood 6 weeks after treatment start. Profiling relied on immunoSEQ multiplex PCR, and the TCRdb table lists in-frame clones only, not all of them. Among more than 60,000 clones listed, 88% were seen once. Germline-derived CDR1 and CDR2 are SGHRS and YFSETQ. There are 14 residues in the CDR3. V was shortened by 4 bases and J by 3 bases, with 14 bases between the two germline ends. The specimen comprised PBMCs, sampled around atezolizumab (anti-PD-L1) treatment. The chain carries TRBV5-1 and TRBJ2-7, with D hard to call. The receptor was derived from a man aged 55 to 69 with urothelial cancer. The CDR3 sequence: CASSQSIADYEQYF. The CDR3 DNA follows: TGCGCCAGCAGCCAAAGTATCGCGGACTACGAGCAGTACTTC.